What follows are 30 T cell receptor beta chains derived from one specimen sequenced in a study of cytomegalovirus exposure and HLA in healthy donors. The PCR employed 60 Vbeta primers together with 13 Jbeta primers. TCRdb keeps only in-frame clones here, not all; method: immunoSEQ multiplex PCR. The table lists about 80,000 clones, under 65% of them singletons, with about 4.7% in the top ten. Sequences were obtained from PBMCs. Receptor source: a male donor in good health and CMV-seropositive.

In this sample, this clone turned up once. The chain joins TRBV27 to TRBJ1-5; TRBD1 matches 7 bases. CDR3 length: 13 residues. With 10 bases clipped from V and 7 bases from J, the junction kept 10 bases outside the gene matches. The V gene's germline CDR1 is MNHEY and CDR2 SMNVEV (reference sequence). The CDR3 DNA reads as TGTGCCACCTCGAGGGGGCCGGAGCAGCCCCAGCATTTT. It encodes CATSRGPEQPQHF.

V is TRBV28 and J is TRBJ1-1; 8 bases align to TRBD1. Trimming took 2 bases from V and 6 from J; bases not matched to a gene: 14. CDR3 size: 17 residues. Germline CDR1 MDHEN, CDR2 SYDVKM. CDR3 in amino acids: CASSLGGRGPIGAEAFF. As DNA, the CDR3 is TGTGCCAGCAGTTTAGGGGGCAGGGGGCCGATAGGCGCTGAAGCTTTCTTT.

This rearrangement joins TRBV19 to TRBJ2-4; 8 bases are a match to TRBD2. The V gene end was trimmed by 5 bases and the J gene end by 0 bases; junction bases not matched to a gene: 3. The CDR3 is 15 amino acids. Per the germline V gene, CDR1 is LNHDA and CDR2 is SQIVND (reference sequence). This CDR3 reads CASSLGGVAKNIQYF. The CDR3 region has the DNA TGTGCCAGTAGTCTCGGGGGGGTAGCCAAAAACATTCAGTACTTC.

The CDR3 loop reads CASRIGGALADTQYF. The CDR3, as DNA: TGTGCCAGCAGAATCGGAGGGGCACTGGCAGATACGCAGTATTTT. The chain uses TRBV5-6 and TRBJ2-3; D possibly corresponds to TRBD2 (6 bases). There are 15 residues in the CDR3. Trimming stripped 5 bases from V and 4 bases from J, with 17 bases between. CDR1 and CDR2 (germline): SGHDT, YYEEEE.

This rearrangement joins TRBV23-1 to TRBJ2-5, with D possibly TRBD2 on 5 matching bases. TRBV23-1 is labeled an ORF, and its function is uncertain. This CDR3 comprises 13 residues. V lost 4 bases and J 5 bases, leaving 11 bases between the germline ends. This chain's CDR3 is CASSPTRRETQYF. Here the CDR3 DNA reads TGCGCCAGCAGTCCGACTCGGAGGGAGACCCAGTACTTC.

This clone has only a few counts. The V call is TRBV5-6, the J call TRBJ2-2, with 8 bases lining up with TRBD1. V shed 0 bases, J shed 7 bases, and the junction held 8 bases outside the gene matches. CDR1 and CDR2 (germline): SGHDT, YYEEEE. This CDR3 region has 16 residues. The CDR3 loop is CASSLGSQGAIGELFF. The CDR3 coding sequence is TGTGCCAGCAGCTTGGGGTCGCAGGGGGCCATCGGGGAGCTGTTTTTT.

The V gene is TRBV10-2, the J gene TRBJ2-3; 13 bases match TRBD2. CDR1 and CDR2 from the germline V gene are WSHSY and SAAADI. The CDR3 is 15 residues long. J lost 6 bases, V lost 5 bases, and 5 bases had no gene match. DNA for the CDR3: TGCGCCAGCAGTTACACTAGCGGGGGGGAGGATACGCAGTATTTT. It specifies CASSYTSGGEDTQYF.

V and J are TRBV28 and TRBJ2-1; D gene unclear. Trimming took off 10 bases at V and 7 bases at J, with 17 bases between the two ends. The CDR3 has 13 amino acids. Germline loops: CDR1 MDHEN, CDR2 SYDVKM. CDR3 nucleotide sequence: TGTGCCACTTTACCCGTGCTAGAGAATGAGCAGTTCTTC. It is translated as CATLPVLENEQFF.

CDR3 DNA sequence: TGTGCCACGGGGACAGACTCAAGGCAGCCCCAGCATTTT. It is translated as CATGTDSRQPQHF. This chain joins TRBV5-3 and TRBJ1-5; the match to TRBD1 covers 7 bases. TRBV5-3 is labeled an ORF, and its function is uncertain. V was clipped by 9 bases and J by 7 bases; unmatched bases: 10. There are 13 residues in the CDR3.

This clone has a single count. The CDR3 DNA is TGTGCCAGCAGTCAGCGGGAGGGGGATTGGGAAGAGACCCAGTACTTC. It is translated as CASSQREGDWEETQYF. The rearrangement links TRBV6-6 to TRBJ2-5; 10 nucleotides align to TRBD2. Losses at the gene ends were 5 bases for V and 3 bases for J; bases not matched to a gene: 9. This CDR3 has 16 amino acids. Germline CDR1 reads MNHNY; CDR2 reads SVGAGI (reference sequence).

The chain uses TRBV2 and TRBJ2-5, with D possibly TRBD2 on 5 matching bases. CDR1 and CDR2 from the germline V gene are SNHLY and FYNNEI. CDR3 size: 15 residues. Trimming removed 0 bases from V and 4 bases from J, with 12 bases in between. In DNA form, the CDR3 reads TGTGCCAGCAGTGAAGCGCGGACTGGAGGAGAGACCCAGTACTTC. It encodes CASSEARTGGETQYF.

CDR3 DNA: TGTGCCAGCAGCTCGATGGGGGGTTTGAACACTGAAGCTTTCTTT. Amino acid sequence: CASSSMGGLNTEAFF. The rearrangement links TRBV5-4 to TRBJ1-1; D possibly corresponds to TRBD1 (5 bases). V shed 3 bases and J shed 0 bases, with 12 bases lying between them. This CDR3 comprises 15 residues. Germline V gene sequence: CDR1 SGHNT, CDR2 YYREEE (reference sequence). Variable domain in full (rest from reference TRBV5-4 and TRBJ1-1): ETGVTQSPTHLIKTRGQQVTLRCSSQSGHNTVSWYQQALGQGPQFIFQYYREEENGRGNFPPRFSGLQFPNYSSELNVNALELDDSALYLCASSSMGGLNTEAFFGQGTRLTVV.

The gene calls are TRBV28 and TRBJ1-1; no firm D call. Trimming removed 4 bases from V and 1 base from J, with 19 bases in between. CDR3 length: 17 residues. In germline, CDR1 is MDHEN, CDR2 SYDVKM. The CDR3: CASSSIVVQSPNTEAFF. CDR3 sequence (DNA): TGTGCCAGCAGTTCAATCGTAGTCCAATCCCCGAACACTGAAGCTTTCTTT.

The V call is TRBV27, the J call TRBJ2-1; 7 nucleotides match TRBD1. Trimming at V came to 6 bases and at J to 0 bases, leaving 2 bases not matched to a gene. This CDR3 has 14 residues. Looked up from germline, CDR1 is MNHEY and CDR2 is SMNVEV (reference sequence). For the CDR3, the DNA is TGTGCCAGCAGGAACAGGGGCTCCTACAATGAGCAGTTCTTC. It is translated as CASRNRGSYNEQFF.

The V call is TRBV10-2, the J call TRBJ1-1; a possible D gene is TRBD1 (6 bases). Looked up from germline, CDR1 is WSHSY and CDR2 is SAAADI. V was shortened by 5 bases and J by 2 bases, with 18 bases between the two germline ends. The CDR3 length is 16 residues. The CDR3 loop reads CASSWGPSALNTEAFF. The CDR3 nucleotides are TGCGCCAGCAGTTGGGGGCCAAGCGCGCTTAACACTGAAGCTTTCTTT.

This clone was seen more than once but under ten times. J is TRBJ2-7 and V is TRBV18, with D unresolved. V dropped 3 bases and J dropped 0 bases, with 12 bases sitting between them. There are 15 residues in the CDR3. CDR1 and CDR2 (germline): KGHSH, LQKENI. The CDR3 coding sequence is TGTGCCAGCTCACCGAACACCCAAGTCTCCTACGAGCAGTACTTC. This encodes CASSPNTQVSYEQYF.

The chain is built from TRBV23-1 and TRBJ2-7; D remains unclear. TRBV23-1 is marked as an open reading frame, function uncertain. This CDR3 is 16 amino acids long. The V end was cut by 2 bases, the J end by 3 bases, with 17 bases between. The DNA for the CDR3 is TGCGCCAGCAGTCAAAGAAGGTTCGACTTGCGCTACGAGCAGTACTTC. Protein product: CASSQRRFDLRYEQYF.

The rearrangement links TRBV28 to TRBJ2-7, with TRBD1 identical over 8 bases. Germline CDR1 reads MDHEN; CDR2 reads SYDVKM. The CDR3 sequence is 15 residues long. V lost 6 bases, J lost 7 bases, and 14 bases stayed unmatched. This chain's CDR3 is CASRAGVDRGREQYF. The DNA of the CDR3 is TGTGCCAGCAGGGCCGGGGTAGACAGGGGAAGAGAGCAGTACTTC.

This clone was counted only a few times. The chain couples TRBV7-8 to TRBJ2-7, with 8 bases identical to TRBD1. V dropped 5 bases and J dropped 1; count of bases not matched to a gene: 4. Germline V gene lookup returns CDR1 SGHVS and CDR2 FQNEAQ. The CDR3 consists of 14 residues. CDR3: CASSTTGGSYEQYF. The CDR3 DNA follows: TGTGCCAGCAGCACTACAGGGGGATCCTACGAGCAGTACTTC.

V and J are TRBV6-7 and TRBJ2-5; no definite D call. TRBV6-7 belongs to the ORF category, with a function that is uncertain. The V and J ends lost 0 bases and 0 bases respectively, with 11 bases between them. CDR3 length equals 16 residues. The CDR3 loop reads CASSYSIERDQETQYF. CDR3 DNA: TGTGCCAGCAGTTACTCGATCGAGCGCGACCAAGAGACCCAGTACTTC.

As for this clone: The same CDR3 is also encoded by other DNA sequences in this sample. This chain connects TRBV6-4 to TRBJ2-3; 7 nucleotides agree with TRBD2. This CDR3 comprises 13 residues. The junction had 4 bases not matched to a gene; V was cut back by 8 bases and J by 2 bases. Germline V gene lookup returns CDR1 MRHNA and CDR2 SNTAGT. CDR3 in DNA: TGTGCCAGCGGAGCGGGGCACACAGATACGCAGTATTTT. It is translated as CASGAGHTDTQYF.

CDR3 sequence: CASVGGRGYLYGYTF. CDR3 DNA: TGTGCCAGCGTGGGAGGCAGGGGGTACCTCTATGGCTACACCTTC. The rearrangement links TRBV28 to TRBJ1-2; 7 bases match TRBD1. Per germline, CDR1 MDHEN and CDR2 SYDVKM. CDR3 length equals 15 residues. The trim removed 8 bases at V and 4 bases at J, leaving 13 bases unmatched.

In its sample, this clone was seen a few times. The V call is TRBV6-5, the J call TRBJ1-3, with unresolved D. Germline CDR1 is MNHEY and CDR2 is SVGAGI. V gave up 0 bases and J gave up 3 bases, with 9 bases separating them. The CDR3 is made up of 15 amino acids. CDR3 sequence (DNA): TGTGCCAGCAGTTACTCGCCGAGGGATGGAAACACCATATATTTT. This codes for CASSYSPRDGNTIYF.

This chain uses TRBV30 with TRBJ2-2; 7 bases align to TRBD1. The CDR3 totals 13 residues. Germline V gives CDR1 GTSNPN, CDR2 SVGIG (reference sequence). The V segment lost 8 bases and the J segment 4 bases; nucleotides outside the gene matches: 7. CDR3 amino acids: CALGTEGTGELFF. The CDR3 region has the DNA TGTGCCCTGGGGACAGAGGGCACCGGGGAGCTGTTTTTT.

This chain uses TRBV19 with TRBJ1-1; TRBD1 is a possible D gene (5 bases). Germline CDR1 is LNHDA and CDR2 is SQIVND (reference sequence). Trimming took off 10 bases at V and 4 bases at J, with 10 bases between the two ends. There are 11 residues in the CDR3. CDR3 sequence: CATRQFTEAFF. The CDR3 DNA sequence: TGTGCCACCAGACAGTTCACTGAAGCTTTCTTT.

The gene calls are TRBV5-8 and TRBJ2-5; D uncertain. Per the germline V gene, CDR1 is SGHTS and CDR2 is YDEGEE. V shed 5 bases and J shed 5 bases, with 13 bases lying between them. The CDR3 spans 13 residues. In nucleotides, the CDR3 is TGTGCCAGCAGTCTCCGTACTCGGGAGACCCAGTACTTC. Residues: CASSLRTRETQYF.

This rearrangement joins TRBV5-6 to TRBJ2-5, with 7 bases identical to TRBD2. Trimming removed 10 bases from V and 5 bases from J; junction bases left unmatched: 14. The V gene's germline CDR1 is SGHDT and CDR2 YYEEEE. This CDR3 region has 14 residues. The CDR3 reads CASSYWGGRETQYF. As DNA, the CDR3 is TGTGCCTCCTCCTATTGGGGGGGTCGGGAGACCCAGTACTTC.

Details on this clone: An end of the junction differs from the germline gene, which may be a read error. The chain carries TRBV25-1 and TRBJ1-2; D might be TRBD1 (6 bases). Germline V gene sequence: CDR1 MGHDK, CDR2 SYGVNS. The CDR3 is 12 amino acids. CDR3 DNA: TGTGCCAGCAGCCAGGGGAACTATGGCTACCCCTTC. It yields the protein CASSQGNYGYPF.

This clone showed up just a few times. The V call is TRBV9, the J call TRBJ1-2; 7 bases are a match to TRBD1. Germline-derived CDR1 and CDR2 are SGDLS and YYNGEE. The trim removed 0 bases at V and 2 bases at J, leaving 4 bases unmatched. This CDR3 region has 15 residues. The CDR3 nucleotides read TGTGCCAGCAGCGTAGCCCTACAGGGGAACTATGGCTACACCTTC. Its translation is CASSVALQGNYGYTF.

CDR3 sequence reads: CASSLGQGMGEQYF. The CDR3, as DNA: TGTGCCAGCTCACTCGGACAGGGGATGGGCGAGCAGTACTTC. V is TRBV18 and J is TRBJ2-7; 9 bases map to TRBD1. V was clipped by 4 bases and J by 6 bases; unmatched bases: 7. Germline V lookup: CDR1 KGHSH, CDR2 LQKENI. The CDR3 consists of 14 residues.